A single sample gave rise to the 10 T cell receptor beta chains below, sequenced in a study of blood T cell repertoires in COVID-19. Only in-frame clones appear in the TCRdb table, and some are missing; sequencing was by immunoSEQ multiplex PCR. The table has 100,000 to 150,000 clones, 70% to 80% seen once. Input material: peripheral blood. The receptors come from a man in his forties with active or convalescent COVID-19.

This clone showed up many times. This chain links TRBV4-1 with TRBJ2-1, with a tentative D call TRBD2 (6 bases). Trimming took off 5 bases at V and 0 bases at J, with 17 bases between the two ends. Germline loops: CDR1 MGHRA, CDR2 YSYEKL. The CDR3 length is 17 residues. Written as DNA, the CDR3 is TGCGCCAGCAGCTTCAGAGGAGGGGACCTCTCCTACAATGAGCAGTTCTTC. Translated: CASSFRGGDLSYNEQFF.

V is TRBV28 and J is TRBJ2-6; tentatively, D is TRBD1 (6 bases). The CDR3 length is 15 residues. From germline, CDR1 is MDHEN and CDR2 SYDVKM. Trimming stripped 6 bases from V and 2 bases from J, with 11 bases between. CDR3 nucleotides: TGTGCCAGCAGCTTGGCAGGGGCTGGGGCCAACGTCCTGACTTTC. Its protein product is CASSLAGAGANVLTF.

The chain recombines TRBV6-5 with TRBJ2-5; TRBD1 matches at 8 bases. The CDR3 is made up of 14 amino acids. The junction had 3 bases not matched to a gene; V was cut back by 2 bases and J by 4 bases. In germline, CDR1 is MNHEY, CDR2 SVGAGI. The DNA of the CDR3 is TGTGCCAGCAGTTACGCCACAGGGGGAGAGACCCAGTACTTC. Its protein product is CASSYATGGETQYF.

V gene TRBV27 combines with J gene TRBJ2-7; a possible D gene is TRBD2 (6 bases). Trimming removed 4 bases at V and 2 bases at J, with 21 bases between. In germline, CDR1 is MNHEY, CDR2 SMNVEV (reference sequence). CDR3 size: 17 residues. CDR3 residues: CASSSRLGGQVTYEQYF. Written as DNA, the CDR3 is TGTGCCAGCAGTTCCCGACTGGGAGGACAAGTCACCTACGAGCAGTACTTC.

V gene TRBV6-5 combines with J gene TRBJ1-4, with D possibly being TRBD1 (6 bases). Trimming cost V 10 bases and J 15 bases, with 18 bases left between them. Germline loops: CDR1 MNHEY, CDR2 SVGAGI. CDR3 length equals 11 residues. The CDR3 sequence: CAIGEGDKVFF. CDR3 nucleotides: TGTGCCATAGGGGAGGGGGACAAAGTGTTTTTT.

The genes are TRBV3-1 (or the pseudogene TRBV3-2) and TRBJ2-4; 12 bases line up with TRBD2. The length of the CDR3 is 16 residues. J was trimmed by 9 bases and V by 1 base; bases with no gene match: 7. Germline V CDR1 and CDR2: LGHDT, YNNKEL (reference sequence). This chain's CDR3 is CASSQASGGAYVIQYF. Here the CDR3 DNA reads TGTGCCAGCAGCCAAGCTAGCGGGGGGGCGTACGTCATTCAGTACTTC.

The chain employs TRBV28 and TRBJ2-1; unclear D gene. CDR3 length: 16 residues. Germline lookup yields CDR1 MDHEN and CDR2 SYDVKM. V shed 8 bases and J shed 5 bases, with 22 bases lying between them. CDR3 sequence reads: CASQPVWPWQDNEQFF. The CDR3 DNA sequence: TGTGCCAGCCAACCCGTTTGGCCCTGGCAAGACAATGAGCAGTTCTTC.

This clone was recorded only once. This chain joins TRBV5-1 and TRBJ1-1, with TRBD1 matching over 7 bases. Germline CDR1 is SGHRS and CDR2 is YFSETQ. This CDR3 spans 14 amino acids. V lost 3 bases and J lost 3; bases outside the gene matches: 5. The CDR3, as DNA: TGCGCCAGCAGCTACAGGGGCGGGGACACTGAAGCTTTCTTT. Its translation: CASSYRGGDTEAFF. Variable domain in full (rest from reference TRBV5-1 and TRBJ1-1): KAGVTQTPRYLIKTRGQQVTLSCSPISGHRSVSWYQQTPGQGLQFLFEYFSETQRNKGNFPGRFSGRQFSNSRSEMNVSTLELGDSALYLCASSYRGGDTEAFFGQGTRLTVV.

V and J are TRBV3-1 (or the pseudogene TRBV3-2) and TRBJ1-1; the D is unclear. Germline lookup yields CDR1 LGHDT and CDR2 YNNKEL (reference sequence). V was trimmed by 4 bases and J by 6 bases, leaving 12 bases between them. The CDR3 is 13 amino acids. CDR3 coding DNA: TGTGCCAGCAGCCTCCTGACTGGTGCTGAAGCTTTCTTT. It specifies CASSLLTGAEAFF.

This sequence joins TRBV7-2 and TRBJ1-1, with D perhaps TRBD1 (6 bases). The ends were cut back, 2 bases at V and 4 bases at J, with 11 bases in the middle. The CDR3 spans 14 residues. CDR1 and CDR2 (germline): SGHTA, FQGNSA. The CDR3 DNA reads as TGTGCCAGCAGCTTAAAGGGCAGGGGCACTGAAGCTTTCTTT. The encoded protein is CASSLKGRGTEAFF. Together with reference TRBV7-2 and TRBJ1-1, the CDR3 gives the full variable domain: GAGVSQSPSNKVTEKGKDVELRCDPISGHTALYWYRQSLGQGLEFLIYFQGNSAPDKSGLPSDRFSAERTGGSVSTLTIQRTQQEDSAVYLCASSLKGRGTEAFFGQGTRLTVV.